The 13 T cell receptor beta chains reported below all come from one sample, sequenced in a study of blood T cell repertoires in COVID-19. Clones were sequenced by immunoSEQ multiplex PCR, and TCRdb holds only the in-frame ones, with some missing. Of approximately 270,000 clones listed, roughly 88% are singletons. Input material: peripheral blood. The receptors come from a woman in her 30s with COVID-19, enrolled during active disease.

This chain joins TRBV6-5 and TRBJ1-6, with 8 bases that match TRBD1. Germline CDR1 reads MNHEY; CDR2 reads SVGAGI. Trimming at V came to 0 bases and at J to 8 bases, leaving 3 bases not matched to a gene. The CDR3 totals 15 residues. CDR3 loop: CASSYSRTGHSPLHF. As DNA, the CDR3 is TGTGCCAGCAGTTACTCTCGGACAGGGCATTCACCCCTCCACTTT.

The rearrangement links TRBV18 to TRBJ1-6; possibly TRBD1 for D (5 bases). Germline values: CDR1 KGHSH, CDR2 LQKENI. The ends were cut back, 2 bases at V and 7 bases at J, with 12 bases in the middle. CDR3 length: 15 amino acids. DNA for the CDR3: TGTGCCAGCTCACCAATAGACAGTCAGAATTCACCCCTCCACTTT. This encodes CASSPIDSQNSPLHF.

This clone was recorded at least ten times. The V and J genes are TRBV4-3 and TRBJ2-6, with unresolved D. The V gene lost 0 bases and the J gene lost 4 bases, with 10 bases spanning the gap. The CDR3 has 16 amino acids. Germline loops: CDR1 LGHNA, CDR2 YSLEER. CDR3 amino acids: CASSQDRGTGANVLTF. In nucleotides, the CDR3 is TGCGCCAGCAGCCAAGATCGAGGAACCGGGGCCAACGTCCTGACTTTC.

The V gene is TRBV2, the J gene TRBJ2-1; 7 bases line up with TRBD2. CDR1 and CDR2 from the germline V gene are SNHLY and FYNNEI. The CDR3 length is 14 residues. V trimming: 6 bases; J trimming: 9 bases; junction bases outside the gene matches: 11. This CDR3 reads CASSTWGGEGEQFF. Written as DNA, the CDR3 is TGTGCCAGCAGCACTTGGGGGGGAGAAGGTGAGCAGTTCTTC.

V is TRBV5-6 and J is TRBJ2-1, with TRBD2 as a possible D gene (6 bases). Per germline, CDR1 SGHDT and CDR2 YYEEEE. The CDR3 has 13 residues. V was shortened by 4 bases and J by 9 bases, with 14 bases between the two germline ends. CDR3 sequence (DNA): TGTGCCAGCAGCGCGGGACTTGTTGCTGAGCAGTTCTTC. Translating gives CASSAGLVAEQFF.

The V and J genes are TRBV28 and TRBJ2-6, with a tentative D call TRBD2 (5 bases). The germline V gene has CDR1 MDHEN and CDR2 SYDVKM. There are 14 residues in the CDR3. V was trimmed by 7 bases and J by 4 bases, leaving 11 bases between them. CDR3: CASTSPGGANVLTF. DNA for the CDR3: TGTGCCAGCACGAGTCCGGGGGGGGCCAACGTCCTGACTTTC. Combining the CDR3 with reference TRBV28 and TRBJ2-6 gives the whole variable domain DVKVTQSSRYLVKRTGEKVFLECVQDMDHENMFWYRQDPGLGLRLIYFSYDVKMKEKGDIPEGYSVSREKKERFSLILESASTNQTSMYLCASTSPGGANVLTFGAGSRLTVL.

This chain uses TRBV10-2 with TRBJ2-7; no definite D call. The germline gives CDR1 WSHSY, CDR2 SAAADI. The length of the CDR3 is 12 residues. Between the trimmed V and J ends, which lost 5 bases and 1 base, there was a span of 6 bases. The DNA of the CDR3 is TGCGCCAGCAGTCAGGTATCCTACGAGCAGTACTTC. This gives the protein CASSQVSYEQYF.

The V gene is TRBV5-4, the J gene TRBJ1-2; the D is unclear. The CDR3 consists of 13 residues. The germline gives CDR1 SGHNT, CDR2 YYREEE (reference sequence). Between the trimmed V and J ends, which lost 0 bases and 5 bases, there was a span of 8 bases. The CDR3 DNA follows: TGTGCCAGCAGCTTGGTGGCGGGTTATGGCTACACCTTC. Encoded protein: CASSLVAGYGYTF. The complete variable domain, with remaining parts taken from reference TRBV5-4 and TRBJ1-2, reads ETGVTQSPTHLIKTRGQQVTLRCSSQSGHNTVSWYQQALGQGPQFIFQYYREEENGRGNFPPRFSGLQFPNYSSELNVNALELDDSALYLCASSLVAGYGYTFGSGTRLTVV.

The chain couples TRBV27 to TRBJ2-7; TRBD1 is a possible D gene (5 bases). Per germline, CDR1 MNHEY and CDR2 SMNVEV (reference sequence). V was trimmed by 3 bases and J by 5 bases, leaving 11 bases between them. The CDR3 totals 13 residues. This chain's CDR3 is CASSFLPGNEQYF. The CDR3 DNA is TGTGCCAGCAGTTTCCTTCCAGGGAACGAGCAGTACTTC.

CDR3 loop: CANKREVSGEQFF. Here the CDR3 DNA reads TGTGCCAACAAGCGGGAGGTTAGCGGTGAGCAGTTCTTC. The rearrangement uses TRBV2 and TRBJ2-1; TRBD2 matches 9 bases. Germline lookup yields CDR1 SNHLY and CDR2 FYNNEI. There are 13 residues in the CDR3. J gave up 9 bases and V 10 bases, and 10 bases lay outside the gene matches. Supplemented by reference TRBV2 and TRBJ2-1, the full variable domain reads EPEVTQTPSHQVTQMGQEVILRCVPISNHLYFYWYRQILGQKVEFLVSFYNNEISEKSEIFDDQFSVERPDGSNFTLKIRSTKLEDSAMYFCANKREVSGEQFFGPGTRLTVL.

This chain links TRBV4-3 with TRBJ2-7; 7 nucleotides agree with TRBD1. CDR1 and CDR2 (germline): LGHNA, YSLEER. J was trimmed by 9 bases and V by 0 bases; bases with no gene match: 17. The CDR3 is 17 amino acids. The CDR3 region is CASSQELSDRAIQVQYF. The CDR3 nucleotides read TGCGCCAGCAGCCAAGAGCTGAGTGACAGGGCGATCCAGGTGCAGTACTTC.

The rearrangement joins TRBV7-6 to TRBJ1-6; the D gene is possibly TRBD1 (5 bases). The V end lost 4 bases, the J end lost 6 bases, and 13 bases lay between the germline ends. This CDR3 has 15 amino acids. CDR1 SGHVS and CDR2 FNYEAQ come from the germline V gene. CDR3 sequence reads: CASSSPKGPNSPLHF. The CDR3 DNA sequence: TGTGCCAGCAGCTCGCCCAAGGGGCCTAATTCACCCCTCCACTTT. The full variable domain, rest sourced from reference TRBV7-6 and TRBJ1-6, is GAGVSQSPRYKVTKRGQDVALRCDPISGHVSLYWYRQALGQGPEFLTYFNYEAQQDKSGLPNDRFSAERPEGSISTLTIQRTEQRDSAMYRCASSSPKGPNSPLHFGNGTRLTVT.

The chain carries TRBV4-3 and TRBJ2-5; TRBD2 matches at 10 bases. CDR1 and CDR2 from the germline V gene are LGHNA and YSLEER. V lost 0 bases and J lost 5; bases outside the gene matches: 12. The CDR3 loop spans 18 amino acids. This chain's CDR3 is CASSQDLQRGGREETQYF. The CDR3 DNA sequence: TGCGCCAGCAGCCAAGATCTACAGCGGGGGGGCCGGGAGGAGACCCAGTACTTC.